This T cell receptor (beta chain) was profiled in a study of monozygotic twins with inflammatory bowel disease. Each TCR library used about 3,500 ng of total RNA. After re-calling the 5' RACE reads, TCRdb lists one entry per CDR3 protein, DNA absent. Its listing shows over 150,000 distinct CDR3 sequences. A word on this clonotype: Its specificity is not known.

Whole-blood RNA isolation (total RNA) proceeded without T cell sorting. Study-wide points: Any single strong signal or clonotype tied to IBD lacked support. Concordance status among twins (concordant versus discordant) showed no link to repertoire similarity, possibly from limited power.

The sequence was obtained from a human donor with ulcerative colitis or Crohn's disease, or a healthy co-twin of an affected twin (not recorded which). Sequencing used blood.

The CDR3 sequence: CAISEGRGGNQPQHF. The gene calls are TRBV10-3 and TRBJ1-5. CDR3 length: 15 amino acids. The germline V gene has CDR1 ENHRY and CDR2 SYGVKD.